This T cell receptor (beta chain) was recovered during a study of STAT5B mutations in CD4+ large granular lymphocyte leukemia. Trimming took 4 bases from V and 4 from J, leaving 14 bases between them. The CDR3 loop spans 15 amino acids. Germline CDR1 reads SGHDT; CDR2 reads YYEEEE. The protocol was immunoSEQ multiplex PCR, while the TCRdb copy is restricted to in-frame clones and leaves out a portion. The table lists over 25,000 clones, 70% to 85% of them singletons. The TCR comes from a human donor in good health. The rearrangement links TRBV5-6 to TRBJ2-2; no clear D. The sequencing sample was made of CD4+ T cells from blood buffy coats. CDR3 bases: TGTGCCAGCAGCGAGCGACCGTCGGGCACCGGGGAGCTGTTTTTT. The encoded protein is CASSERPSGTGELFF.